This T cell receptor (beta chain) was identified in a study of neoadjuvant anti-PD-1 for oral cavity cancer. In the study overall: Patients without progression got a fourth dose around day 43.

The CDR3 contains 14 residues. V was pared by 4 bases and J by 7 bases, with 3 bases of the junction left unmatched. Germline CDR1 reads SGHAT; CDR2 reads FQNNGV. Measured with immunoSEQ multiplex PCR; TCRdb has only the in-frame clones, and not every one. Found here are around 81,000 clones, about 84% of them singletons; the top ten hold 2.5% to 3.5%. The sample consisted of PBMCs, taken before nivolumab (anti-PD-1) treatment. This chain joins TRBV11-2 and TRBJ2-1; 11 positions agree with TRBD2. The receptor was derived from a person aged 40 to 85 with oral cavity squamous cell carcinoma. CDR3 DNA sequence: TGTGCCAGCAGCTCTAGCGGGAGGCGAAATGAGCAGTTCTTC. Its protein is CASSSSGRRNEQFF.